A single sample is the source of the 31 T cell receptor beta chains below, sequenced in a study of identical twins. TCRdb analysed the 5' RACE reads with MiXCR anew, one entry per CDR3 protein. The sample includes about 570,000 distinct CDR3 sequences, 9% to 10% seen only once; the top ten take around 3.1%. This same sample was also taken into another study, of yellow fever vaccine responses in identical twins.

Sequencing input: PBMCs. Receptors originate from a woman aged 18 to 35 in good health.

This clonotype came up many times. The V and J genes are TRBV7-2 and TRBJ2-4, with D perhaps assigned TRBD1 or TRBD2 (5 bases each). Trimming took 6 bases from V and 13 from J, leaving 13 bases between them. Germline V CDR1 and CDR2: SGHTA, FQGNSA. The CDR3 has 11 residues. CDR3 DNA sequence: TGTGCCAGCAGAGGGGACGGAAGGCAGTACTTC. Amino acid sequence: CASRGDGRQYF.

This chain joins TRBV5-6 and TRBJ2-3; D is possibly TRBD1 or TRBD2 (5 bases each). The CDR3 is 17 residues long. V was clipped by 4 bases and J by 4 bases, with 22 bases between them. Germline-derived CDR1 and CDR2 are SGHDT and YYEEEE. The CDR3 DNA follows: TGTGCCAGCAGCCGAGGCAGAAAGACAGAGGGAGCAGATACGCAGTATTTT. Its translation: CASSRGRKTEGADTQYF. Full variable domain (remainder filled in from reference TRBV5-6 and TRBJ2-3): DAGVTQSPTHLIKTRGQQVTLRCSPKSGHDTVSWYQQALGQGPQFIFQYYEEEERQRGNFPDRFSGHQFPNYSSELNVNALLLGDSALYLCASSRGRKTEGADTQYFGPGTRLTVL.

This clonotype has at least ten counts. The chain employs TRBV10-3 and TRBJ2-3; 8 bases agree with TRBD1. V lost 4 bases and J lost 6; bases outside the gene matches: 12. The CDR3 extends over 16 amino acids. Germline lookup yields CDR1 ENHRY and CDR2 SYGVKD. The CDR3 DNA sequence: TGTGCCATCAGTGGGGGGACAGGCCAGGACTGGGATACGCAGTATTTT. Translating it yields CAISGGTGQDWDTQYF.

The chain joins TRBV7-9 to TRBJ2-3; D gene uncertain. CDR3 length equals 14 residues. The germline V and J ends were trimmed by 2 bases and 6 bases, with 12 bases remaining between them. Germline values: CDR1 SEHNR, CDR2 FQNEAQ (reference sequence). CDR3 in DNA: TGTGCCAGCAGCTTACAGGCCCCGGTGGATACGCAGTATTTT. Its translation is CASSLQAPVDTQYF.

The chain employs TRBV15 and TRBJ2-5; D perhaps matches TRBD2 (7 bases). CDR3 length equals 15 residues. Germline CDR1 LNHNV, CDR2 YYDKDF (reference sequence). The V gene lost 0 bases and the J gene lost 5 bases, with 13 bases spanning the gap. The CDR3 protein is CATSREGGRFETQYF. Written as DNA, the CDR3 is TGTGCCACCAGCAGAGAGGGGGGGCGTTTCGAGACCCAGTACTTC.

The sample holds a few counts of this clonotype. The chain couples TRBV30 to TRBJ2-7, with TRBD1 matching over 7 bases. CDR3 length equals 14 residues. Germline V lookup: CDR1 GTSNPN, CDR2 SVGIG (reference sequence). V dropped 3 bases and J dropped 2; count of bases not matched to a gene: 7. DNA of the CDR3: TGTGCCTGGAGGGACCGAGACAGGGCCTACGAGCAGTACTTC. Translated, it gives CAWRDRDRAYEQYF.

This clonotype was seen only a few times. The rearrangement uses TRBV13 and TRBJ2-7; D unresolved. V was shortened by 5 bases and J by 1 base, with 12 bases between the two germline ends. The germline CDR1 and CDR2 sequences are PRHDT and FYEKMQ (reference sequence). This CDR3 is built from 14 residues. CDR3 DNA: TGTGCCAGCAGCCCCCGGACCTTGTCCTACGAGCAGTACTTC. Protein: CASSPRTLSYEQYF.

V and J are TRBV30 and TRBJ1-1; possibly TRBD1 for D (5 bases). Between the trimmed V and J ends, which lost 3 bases and 10 bases, there was a span of 15 bases. The length of the CDR3 is 12 residues. CDR1 and CDR2 (germline): GTSNPN, SVGIG (reference sequence). This CDR3 is CAWSPGGYTAFF. In DNA, the CDR3 is TGTGCCTGGAGCCCCGGGGGGTACACAGCTTTCTTT.

This clonotype was counted many times. The chain combines TRBV2 with TRBJ2-5, with 10 nucleotides matching TRBD2. CDR1 is SNHLY and CDR2 is FYNNEI in the germline V gene. V dropped 4 bases and J dropped 5; count of bases not matched to a gene: 7. The CDR3 is 15 amino acids. Here the CDR3 DNA reads TGTGCCAGCAGTGGTGGACTAGCGGCCCTGGAGACCCAGTACTTC. The encoded protein is CASSGGLAALETQYF. Full variable domain (remainder filled in from reference TRBV2 and TRBJ2-5): EPEVTQTPSHQVTQMGQEVILRCVPISNHLYFYWYRQILGQKVEFLVSFYNNEISEKSEIFDDQFSVERPDGSNFTLKIRSTKLEDSAMYFCASSGGLAALETQYFGPGTRLLVL.

This clonotype was found a few times. V is TRBV2 and J is TRBJ2-1, with D unclear. Germline V CDR1 and CDR2: SNHLY, FYNNEI. Trimming took off 0 bases at V and 4 bases at J, with 25 bases between the two ends. The CDR3 covers 20 residues. The DNA of the CDR3 is TGTGCCAGCAGTGAAGCGCTTCAGGACCGTACAACGTCCCTTTACAATGAGCAGTTCTTC. Amino acids: CASSEALQDRTTSLYNEQFF.

In its sample, this clonotype was seen a few times. V usage is TRBV27 and J usage is TRBJ2-5; a possible D gene is TRBD1 (5 bases). The CDR3 has 14 amino acids. CDR1 is MNHEY and CDR2 is SMNVEV in the germline V gene (reference sequence). V was trimmed by 3 bases and J by 2 bases, leaving 10 bases between them. Here the CDR3 reads CASSFMDKQETQYF. CDR3 coding DNA: TGTGCCAGCAGTTTCATGGACAAACAAGAGACCCAGTACTTC.

This clonotype appeared many times. The rearrangement joins TRBV29-1 to TRBJ2-1, with D uncertain. Germline lookup yields CDR1 SQVTM and CDR2 ANQGSEA. CDR3 length: 11 residues. V was shortened by 4 bases and J by 4 bases, with 5 bases between the two germline ends. CDR3 bases: TGCAGCGTTGTCAGGTACAATGAGCAGTTCTTC. Encoded protein: CSVVRYNEQFF.

The rearrangement joins TRBV12-3 or TRBV12-4 to TRBJ2-2; 7 bases are a match to TRBD1. The CDR3 totals 15 residues. Unmatched junction bases numbered 4, after V lost 6 bases and J lost 0 bases. The chain's CDR3 is CASRRTGANTGELFF. CDR3 coding DNA: TGTGCCAGCAGACGGACAGGAGCGAACACCGGGGAGCTGTTTTTT.

This clonotype has more than one count but fewer than ten. The V gene is TRBV12-3 or TRBV12-4, the J gene TRBJ2-5; possible D gene TRBD2, 5 bases. This CDR3 region has 15 residues. V was shortened by 4 bases and J by 5 bases, with 17 bases between the two germline ends. The CDR3 bases are TGTGCCAGCAGTTCCCCCCCCCGAGGGTTGGAGACCCAGTACTTC. Protein sequence: CASSSPPRGLETQYF.

There are many counts of this clonotype. This chain links TRBV7-8 with TRBJ2-3, with TRBD2 matching 12 bases. CDR1 and CDR2 (germline): SGHVS, FQNEAQ. The CDR3 loop spans 18 amino acids. V was clipped by 0 bases and J by 6 bases; unmatched bases: 10. CDR3 coding DNA: TGTGCCAGCAGCTTAGCCAGGGGCGGACTAGCGGGGTCGGATACGCAGTATTTT. Its translation: CASSLARGGLAGSDTQYF.

Ten or more counts support this clonotype. The V gene is TRBV7-2, the J gene TRBJ2-3; D is unresolved. Deletions cut 1 base from V and 0 bases from J, with 5 bases between. This CDR3 contains 14 residues. The germline V gene has CDR1 SGHTA and CDR2 FQGNSA. DNA for the CDR3: TGTGCCAGCAGCTTAGTCCCAAGCACAGATACGCAGTATTTT. Translated, it gives CASSLVPSTDTQYF.

This clonotype was seen more than once but under ten times. The chain has TRBV7-9 and TRBJ2-3; 7 positions match TRBD2. There are 16 residues in the CDR3. The junction had 13 bases not matched to a gene; V was cut back by 5 bases and J by 5 bases. CDR1 is SEHNR, CDR2 FQNEAQ, per germline (reference sequence). CDR3 loop: CASSDLNAGERDTQYF. In nucleotides, the CDR3 is TGTGCCAGCAGCGACCTTAACGCGGGAGAAAGAGATACGCAGTATTTT.

V gene TRBV12-3 or TRBV12-4 combines with J gene TRBJ2-3; 9 bases are a match to TRBD2. J lost 1 base, V lost 6 bases, and 14 bases had no gene match. This CDR3 contains 18 residues. CDR3 in amino acids: CASSYYPTSGRRTDTQYF. The CDR3 coding sequence is TGTGCCAGCAGCTACTACCCGACTAGCGGAAGACGCACAGATACGCAGTATTTT.

This clonotype was picked up many times. The chain links TRBV5-1 to TRBJ2-7; 11 bases line up with TRBD2. CDR3 length equals 16 residues. After removal of 4 bases from V and 0 bases from J, the junction contained 6 bases not matched to a gene. Per germline, CDR1 SGHRS and CDR2 YFSETQ. The chain's CDR3 is CASSPPSGGSSYEQYF. CDR3 sequence (DNA): TGCGCCAGCAGCCCACCTAGCGGGGGGAGCTCCTACGAGCAGTACTTC.

This clonotype appeared many times. The chain couples TRBV10-3 to TRBJ2-3; D not certain. CDR3 length: 14 amino acids. The V end lost 3 bases, the J end lost 2 bases, and 9 bases lay between the germline ends. The germline CDR1 and CDR2 sequences are ENHRY and SYGVKD. DNA of the CDR3: TGTGCCATCAGTGATGTGGCAATCACAGATACGCAGTATTTT. Protein sequence: CAISDVAITDTQYF.

Written as DNA, the CDR3 is TGCGCCAGCAGTCAACCGGGACAGCGCCTTGAGTTGTCCTACGAGCAGTACTTC. Protein product: CASSQPGQRLELSYEQYF. The chain recombines TRBV23-1 with TRBJ2-7; 7 bases match TRBD1. TRBV23-1 is filed as an ORF, its function uncertain. This CDR3 contains 18 residues. Trimming removed 2 bases from V and 1 base from J; junction bases left unmatched: 14.

V and J are TRBV20-1 and TRBJ2-7; D unclear. The CDR3 spans 15 residues. Germline V gene lookup returns CDR1 DFQATT and CDR2 SNEGSKA (reference sequence). V shed 0 bases and J shed 0 bases, with 12 bases lying between them. The CDR3 region has the DNA TGCAGTGCTAGAGACTCGCGGCCAAGCTCCTACGAGCAGTACTTC. It encodes CSARDSRPSSYEQYF.

This clonotype was counted a few times. The chain is built from TRBV27 and TRBJ1-5; D is ambiguous. V lost 6 bases to trimming and J lost 11 bases, with 23 bases between them. Germline-derived CDR1 and CDR2 are MNHEY and SMNVEV (reference sequence). This CDR3 spans 15 amino acids. The CDR3 region has the DNA TGTGCCAGCAGGCAATTTCGGACGGAGCCGGCGGCCCAGCATTTT. Translation gives CASRQFRTEPAAQHF.

A few counts support this clonotype. The chain joins TRBV9 to TRBJ2-1; D is unresolved. The CDR3 runs to 15 residues. Germline-derived CDR1 and CDR2 are SGDLS and YYNGEE. Trimming pared 0 bases from V and 7 bases from J, leaving 14 bases between. The CDR3 DNA follows: TGTGCCAGCAGCGTAGCTAGTAGGCAGCAGAATGAGCAGTTCTTC. Its protein is CASSVASRQQNEQFF.

This clonotype was counted only a few times. CDR3 sequence reads: CSARAGQFPTNEKLFF. Here the CDR3 DNA reads TGCAGTGCTAGAGCGGGACAGTTTCCAACTAATGAAAAACTGTTTTTT. The chain is built from TRBV20-1 and TRBJ1-4, with 7 nucleotides matching TRBD1. Trimming cost V 1 base and J 0 bases; bases outside gene matches: 5. The CDR3 totals 16 residues. CDR1 DFQATT and CDR2 SNEGSKA come from the germline V gene (reference sequence).

The gene calls are TRBV14 and TRBJ2-7; 7 bases are a match to TRBD1. Germline V gene data show CDR1 as SGHDN and CDR2 as FVKESK. Trimming took 2 bases from V and 2 from J; bases not matched to a gene: 6. The CDR3 runs to 15 residues. The chain's CDR3 is CASSQSTGWAYEQYF. CDR3 DNA: TGTGCCAGCAGCCAATCGACAGGGTGGGCCTACGAGCAGTACTTC.

This clonotype appeared a few times. The chain combines TRBV29-1 with TRBJ2-7, with TRBD1 identical over 10 bases. The CDR3 is 13 amino acids. Looked up from germline, CDR1 is SQVTM and CDR2 is ANQGSEA. Trimming at V came to 8 bases and at J to 4 bases, leaving 8 bases not matched to a gene. For the CDR3, the DNA is TGCAGCATCATCGGACAGGGGGGATACGAGCAGTACTTC. This gives the protein CSIIGQGGYEQYF.

V and J are TRBV12-3 or TRBV12-4 and TRBJ2-1; 7 positions match TRBD2. Trimming removed 6 bases from V and 4 bases from J; junction bases left unmatched: 6. CDR3 length: 14 amino acids. CDR3 DNA: TGTGCCAGCAGGGGCGGGGGACTATACAATGAGCAGTTCTTC. Its translation is CASRGGGLYNEQFF.

This clonotype has just a few counts. The chain links TRBV28 to TRBJ2-5; a weak D match, TRBD1 (5 bases). Germline CDR1 reads MDHEN; CDR2 reads SYDVKM. Trimming cost V 0 bases and J 3 bases, with 11 bases left between them. This CDR3 has 15 residues. CDR3 in amino acids: CASSLWAGSKETQYF. CDR3 bases: TGTGCCAGCAGTTTATGGGCAGGGTCAAAAGAGACCCAGTACTTC. Together with reference TRBV28 and TRBJ2-5, the CDR3 gives the full variable domain: DVKVTQSSRYLVKRTGEKVFLECVQDMDHENMFWYRQDPGLGLRLIYFSYDVKMKEKGDIPEGYSVSREKKERFSLILESASTNQTSMYLCASSLWAGSKETQYFGPGTRLLVL.

The chain employs TRBV25-1 and TRBJ2-6; no clear D gene. CDR1 is MGHDK, CDR2 SYGVNS, per germline. V lost 5 bases, J lost 0 bases, and 8 bases lay in between. The CDR3 has 15 amino acids. The DNA of the CDR3 is TGTGCCAGCAGTTTTTTAAGCTCTGGGGCCAACGTCCTGACTTTC. It is translated as CASSFLSSGANVLTF.

The V gene is TRBV5-6, the J gene TRBJ2-7; 7 bases fit TRBD1. This CDR3 comprises 13 residues. Germline V gives CDR1 SGHDT, CDR2 YYEEEE. J was trimmed by 3 bases and V by 5 bases; bases with no gene match: 5. CDR3 loop: CASRKQGSYEQYF. DNA of the CDR3: TGTGCCAGCAGGAAACAGGGGAGCTACGAGCAGTACTTC. Variable domain in full (rest from reference TRBV5-6 and TRBJ2-7): DAGVTQSPTHLIKTRGQQVTLRCSPKSGHDTVSWYQQALGQGPQFIFQYYEEEERQRGNFPDRFSGHQFPNYSSELNVNALLLGDSALYLCASRKQGSYEQYFGPGTRLTVT.